The 17 T cell receptor beta chains below were found in one sample sequenced in a study of cytomegalovirus exposure and HLA in healthy donors. Primers for the PCR totalled 60 Vbeta and 13 Jbeta. The repertoire was sequenced with immunoSEQ multiplex PCR; TCRdb's copy has only in-frame clones and lacks some. The repertoire includes some 140,000 clones, nearly 80% of them detected once, and roughly 13% sits in the top ten. The sample comprised PBMCs. All receptors derive from a man aged 25-45 years in good health and CMV-seropositive.

The chain combines TRBV19 with TRBJ1-5; D unclear. Trimming left V 0 bases short and J 2 bases short, with 8 bases between. The CDR3 is 15 residues long. In germline, CDR1 is LNHDA, CDR2 SQIVND (reference sequence). Written as DNA, the CDR3 is TGTGCCAGTAGTATAGATTTACGGGGCAATCAGCCCCAGCATTTT. Translation: CASSIDLRGNQPQHF.

This chain uses TRBV5-1 with TRBJ1-4, with no clear D. Trimming pared 2 bases from V and 5 bases from J, leaving 10 bases between. CDR3 length: 14 residues. CDR1 and CDR2 (germline): SGHRS, YFSETQ. The CDR3 protein is CASSLMTGNEKLFF. As DNA, the CDR3 is TGCGCCAGCAGCTTAATGACCGGGAATGAAAAACTGTTTTTT.

This sequence joins TRBV28 and TRBJ2-7; TRBD2 is a possible D gene (5 bases). Germline CDR1 reads MDHEN; CDR2 reads SYDVKM. Trimming shortened V by 4 bases and J by 0 bases, and 13 bases separated the two germline ends. The CDR3 consists of 15 residues. As DNA, the CDR3 is TGTGCCAGCAGTTCGCTAGCATGGAGCTCCTACGAGCAGTACTTC. Translating it yields CASSSLAWSSYEQYF. Filled out from reference TRBV28 and TRBJ2-7, the complete variable domain reads DVKVTQSSRYLVKRTGEKVFLECVQDMDHENMFWYRQDPGLGLRLIYFSYDVKMKEKGDIPEGYSVSREKKERFSLILESASTNQTSMYLCASSSLAWSSYEQYFGPGTRLTVT.

V usage is TRBV29-1 and J usage is TRBJ2-2, with a weak D call TRBD2 (6 bases). The V and J ends lost 4 bases and 7 bases respectively, with 13 bases between them. The CDR3 is 13 residues long. Germline V lookup: CDR1 SQVTM, CDR2 ANQGSEA. The CDR3 loop is CSVALGLNGELFF. Written as DNA, the CDR3 is TGCAGCGTTGCGCTGGGACTTAACGGGGAGCTGTTTTTT.

This sequence joins TRBV2 and TRBJ2-7; 8 bases agree with TRBD2. The V and J ends lost 4 bases and 3 bases, in that order; junction bases with no gene match: 11. The CDR3 contains 16 residues. Per germline, CDR1 SNHLY and CDR2 FYNNEI. The chain's CDR3 is CASSGSGGYGIYEQYF. CDR3 coding DNA: TGTGCCAGCAGTGGGTCGGGAGGGTACGGAATCTACGAGCAGTACTTC.

This clone has more than one count but fewer than ten. J is TRBJ2-1 and V is TRBV6-1; 12 bases fit TRBD2. Trimming at V came to 3 bases and at J to 8 bases, leaving 8 bases not matched to a gene. Germline assignment: CDR1 MNHNS and CDR2 SASEGT. The CDR3 covers 16 residues. CDR3 nucleotide sequence: TGTGCCAGCAGTGATCCTGGACTAGCGGGAAAGGATGAGCAGTTCTTC. It specifies CASSDPGLAGKDEQFF.

V usage is TRBV4-2 and J usage is TRBJ2-5; TRBD2 agrees at 8 bases. V shed 4 bases, J shed 5 bases, and the junction held 9 bases outside the gene matches. CDR1 is LGHNA, CDR2 YNFKEQ, per germline. The CDR3 extends over 15 amino acids. Written as DNA, the CDR3 is TGTGCCAGCAGCCGCGACTGGACTAGCTCGGAGACCCAGTACTTC. Translation gives CASSRDWTSSETQYF.

The chain has TRBV4-2 and TRBJ1-6; 8 nucleotides agree with TRBD1. The V segment lost 6 bases and the J segment 6 bases; nucleotides outside the gene matches: 4. The CDR3 extends over 14 amino acids. The V gene's germline CDR1 is LGHNA and CDR2 YNFKEQ. Here the CDR3 reads CASSPDRVNSPLHF. Written as DNA, the CDR3 is TGTGCCAGCAGTCCGGACAGGGTTAATTCACCCCTCCACTTT.

This clone occurred a few times. V and J are TRBV7-9 and TRBJ1-3; D call uncertain. Looked up from germline, CDR1 is SEHNR and CDR2 is FQNEAQ (reference sequence). V lost 5 bases, J lost 3 bases, and 5 bases lay in between. This CDR3 is built from 12 residues. The CDR3 bases are TGTGCCAGCAGCCGCGGTGGAAACACCATATATTTT. The encoded protein is CASSRGGNTIYF.

V gene TRBV5-6 combines with J gene TRBJ1-4; TRBD1 matches 8 bases. CDR3 length equals 16 residues. The junction had 5 bases not matched to a gene; V was cut back by 4 bases and J by 0 bases. Looked up from germline, CDR1 is SGHDT and CDR2 is YYEEEE. The CDR3 loop reads CASSLGQGATNEKLFF. The CDR3 coding sequence is TGTGCCAGCAGCCTAGGACAGGGTGCAACTAATGAAAAACTGTTTTTT.

The chain has TRBV6-1 and TRBJ1-3; D is unclear. Germline loops: CDR1 MNHNS, CDR2 SASEGT. This CDR3 comprises 17 residues. V lost 0 bases and J 0 bases, leaving 12 bases between the germline ends. The CDR3 DNA is TGTGCCAGCAGTGAAGCTACCCGGCGGGTCTCTGGAAACACCATATATTTT. Amino acid sequence: CASSEATRRVSGNTIYF.

The V and J genes are TRBV28 and TRBJ2-7, with TRBD2 as a possible D gene (5 bases). The CDR3 sequence is 13 residues long. V lost 7 bases and J lost 6, with 16 bases in between. Germline assignment: CDR1 MDHEN and CDR2 SYDVKM. CDR3 DNA: TGTGCCAGCATGTTAACTCTTCGGGGCGAGCAGTACTTC. Amino acid sequence: CASMLTLRGEQYF.

This clone was seen once. The rearrangement uses TRBV7-8 and TRBJ2-3, with TRBD2 matching 9 bases. J lost 4 bases, V lost 7 bases, and 6 bases had no gene match. The V gene's germline CDR1 is SGHVS and CDR2 FQNEAQ. The CDR3 spans 14 residues. CDR3 nucleotide sequence: TGTGCCAGCACCCAGCGGGAGGACCCAGATACGCAGTATTTT. This encodes CASTQREDPDTQYF.

The chain joins TRBV5-1 to TRBJ1-1; 8 nucleotides agree with TRBD1. Germline CDR1 and CDR2: SGHRS and YFSETQ. The V segment lost 0 bases and the J segment 5 bases; nucleotides outside the gene matches: 15. The CDR3 is 18 amino acids. As DNA, the CDR3 is TGCGCCAGCAGCTTGGAATTCACGGGACAGGCGCCGGGTACTGAAGCTTTCTTT. It is translated as CASSLEFTGQAPGTEAFF. Looking up the rest from reference TRBV5-1 and TRBJ1-1 gives the full variable domain: KAGVTQTPRYLIKTRGQQVTLSCSPISGHRSVSWYQQTPGQGLQFLFEYFSETQRNKGNFPGRFSGRQFSNSRSEMNVSTLELGDSALYLCASSLEFTGQAPGTEAFFGQGTRLTVV.

V and J are TRBV7-8 and TRBJ2-3, with TRBD2 matching 7 bases. The CDR3 loop spans 15 amino acids. With V trimmed by 0 bases and J by 3 bases, 3 bases remained unmatched. Germline CDR1 is SGHVS and CDR2 is FQNEAQ. The CDR3 protein is CASSLAEGGTDTQYF. As DNA, the CDR3 is TGTGCCAGCAGCTTAGCGGAGGGAGGGACAGATACGCAGTATTTT.

This chain uses TRBV6-1 with TRBJ2-7; 8 bases align to TRBD1. The CDR3 is made up of 14 amino acids. The V and J ends lost 9 bases and 5 bases, in that order; junction bases with no gene match: 12. Germline V gene sequence: CDR1 MNHNS, CDR2 SASEGT. The CDR3 sequence: CASSPDRESHEQYF. CDR3 nucleotides: TGTGCCAGTAGTCCGGACAGGGAGTCCCACGAGCAGTACTTC.

In this sample, this clone turned up a few times. J is TRBJ2-2 and V is TRBV7-8, with D maybe TRBD2 (6 bases). The CDR3 sequence is 18 residues long. With 1 base removed from V and 0 bases from J, the gap between germline ends came to 15 bases. CDR1 is SGHVS and CDR2 is FQNEAQ in the germline V gene. DNA for the CDR3: TGTGCCAGCAGCTTAGGTAGGAGGGCAGGCGCGAACACCGGGGAGCTGTTTTTT. Its translation: CASSLGRRAGANTGELFF.